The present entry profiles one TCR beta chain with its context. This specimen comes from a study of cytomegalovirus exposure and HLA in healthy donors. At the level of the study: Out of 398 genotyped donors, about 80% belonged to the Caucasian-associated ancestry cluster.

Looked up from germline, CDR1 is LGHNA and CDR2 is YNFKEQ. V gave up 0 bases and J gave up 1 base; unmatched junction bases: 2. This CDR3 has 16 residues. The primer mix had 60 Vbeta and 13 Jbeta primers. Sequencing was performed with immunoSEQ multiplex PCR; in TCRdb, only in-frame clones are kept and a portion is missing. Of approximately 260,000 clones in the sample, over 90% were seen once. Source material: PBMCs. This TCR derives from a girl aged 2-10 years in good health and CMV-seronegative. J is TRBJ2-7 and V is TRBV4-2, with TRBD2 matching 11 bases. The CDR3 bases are TGTGCCAGCAGCCAAGACCCTAGCGGGGGGTCCTACGAGCAGTACTTC. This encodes CASSQDPSGGSYEQYF.